This T cell receptor beta chain was sequenced for a study of blood T cell repertoires in COVID-19. At the level of the study: COVID-19 samples collected from the United States, Italy and Spain covered acute and convalescent phases. PBMCs, B-cell-depleted T cells, or T cells were the source of the cDNA or gDNA that made up the material.

Original processing methods: Amplified reference gene primers provided the basis for estimating nucleated cell counts. The data were produced by immunoSEQ multiplex PCR, yet TCRdb's version contains in-frame clones alone and is incomplete. V, J and clone size are those of that table, while D and trimming were read from the DNA. Of some 50,000 clones detected, about 88% appear once; the ten largest clones hold 4.4%. Germline values: CDR1 MNHEY, CDR2 SMNVEV (reference sequence). This CDR3 is 13 amino acids long. With V trimmed by 6 bases and J by 9 bases, 7 bases remained unmatched. The sample taken for sequencing was peripheral blood. The chain employs TRBV27 and TRBJ2-1; 8 positions agree with TRBD1. The sequence was obtained from a man aged 50-59 years with active COVID-19. CDR3 bases: TGTGCCAGCAGACCAGGGGGCTGGGGTGAGCAGTTCTTC. Translation: CASRPGGWGEQFF.